The 29 T cell receptor beta chains presented below share a single source sample, sequenced in a study of blood T cells in healthy people across ages. A sample-barcoded 5' primer and a J-beta primer mix were used in a second PCR of about 7 to 12 cycles. From the 5' RACE reads, TCRdb called clonotypes with MiXCR, one entry per CDR3 protein. The table includes over a million distinct CDR3 sequences, under 55% detected once. The sample taken for sequencing was blood. The receptors originated from a woman under 30 in good health.

The chain joins TRBV12-3 or TRBV12-4 to TRBJ2-5, with TRBD2 matching over 12 bases. The V and J ends lost 7 bases and 4 bases, in that order; junction bases with no gene match: 7. The CDR3 totals 15 residues. CDR3 coding DNA: TGTGCCAGCACCGTCCTAGCGGGGGGGTTAGAGACCCAGTACTTC. This translates into CASTVLAGGLETQYF.

This rearrangement joins TRBV6-2 or TRBV6-3 to TRBJ2-1, with TRBD2 matching 13 bases. The germline V gene has CDR1 MNHEY and CDR2 SVGEGT. Losses at the gene ends were 6 bases for V and 0 bases for J; bases not matched to a gene: 8. This CDR3 has 18 residues. The CDR3 region is CASSRLTSGRSSYNEQFF. The DNA for the CDR3 is TGTGCCAGCAGCCGCCTGACTAGCGGGAGGAGCTCCTACAATGAGCAGTTCTTC.

The CDR3 coding sequence is TGCAGTGTCTACCGGGCCACCGCCGACGAGCAGTACTTC. Its translation is CSVYRATADEQYF. The chain carries TRBV20-1 and TRBJ2-7; unclear D gene. Germline assignment: CDR1 DFQATT and CDR2 SNEGSKA (reference sequence). The CDR3 totals 13 residues. The V end lost 7 bases, the J end lost 5 bases, and 18 bases lay between the germline ends.

There are a few counts of this clonotype. The V call is TRBV29-1, the J call TRBJ2-3; no reliable D call. With 5 bases removed from V and 4 bases from J, the gap between germline ends came to 10 bases. The length of the CDR3 is 12 residues. CDR1 and CDR2 from the germline V gene are SQVTM and ANQGSEA. The CDR3 nucleotides read TGCAGCGTTATGATCCCCGCAGATACGCAGTATTTT. It is translated as CSVMIPADTQYF.

CDR3 nucleotides: TGTGCCAGCAGTTACGGGGGAAGGCGGGTCTATGGCTACACCTTC. Its protein product is CASSYGGRRVYGYTF. The V gene is TRBV6-2 or TRBV6-3, the J gene TRBJ1-2; tentative D call: TRBD1 (5 bases). Per the germline V gene, CDR1 is MNHEY and CDR2 is SVGEGT. Trimming stripped 2 bases from V and 4 bases from J, with 14 bases between. This CDR3 spans 15 amino acids.

This chain connects TRBV10-3 to TRBJ1-1; tentatively, D is TRBD1 (5 bases). V lost 6 bases to trimming and J lost 7 bases, with 9 bases between them. Looked up from germline, CDR1 is ENHRY and CDR2 is SYGVKD. The CDR3 extends over 11 amino acids. The CDR3 DNA is TGTGCCATCAGCGACAGCTATGAAGCTTTCTTT. Amino acid sequence: CAISDSYEAFF.

In this sample, this clonotype turned up a few times. V and J are TRBV6-5 and TRBJ2-3; D is unresolved. V was trimmed by 8 bases and J by 3 bases, leaving 21 bases between them. There are 16 residues in the CDR3. CDR1 and CDR2 from the germline V gene are MNHEY and SVGAGI. The DNA for the CDR3 is TGTGCCAGCCTGAGAACATCGGCTTCGGGTACAGATACGCAGTATTTT. Translated, it gives CASLRTSASGTDTQYF.

CDR3 coding DNA: TGTGCCAGCAGTGAACAGGCGAGGGAAAAACTGTTTTTT. Translated, it gives CASSEQAREKLFF. The rearrangement uses TRBV25-1 and TRBJ1-4; no firm D call. The CDR3 length is 13 residues. Trimming shortened V by 2 bases and J by 8 bases, and 9 bases separated the two germline ends. CDR1 is MGHDK and CDR2 is SYGVNS in the germline V gene.

This clonotype was seen a handful of times. The rearrangement uses TRBV6-1 and TRBJ2-7; possibly TRBD1 for D (5 bases). This CDR3 has 13 residues. Between the trimmed V and J ends, which lost 3 bases and 2 bases, there was a span of 8 bases. The germline gives CDR1 MNHNS, CDR2 SASEGT. The CDR3 DNA reads as TGTGCCAGCAGTGAGGCAGGGCCCTACGAGCAGTACTTC. Encoded protein: CASSEAGPYEQYF.

The rearrangement links TRBV20-1 to TRBJ1-2; D is possibly TRBD1 (5 bases). The V and J ends lost 3 bases and 4 bases respectively, with 12 bases between them. The CDR3 runs to 13 residues. Looked up from germline, CDR1 is DFQATT and CDR2 is SNEGSKA (reference sequence). In DNA, the CDR3 is TGCAGTGCTAGGGAGGACACGCTCTATGGCTACACCTTC. Translated: CSAREDTLYGYTF.

This clonotype was picked up one time. The gene calls are TRBV6-5 and TRBJ2-1; 11 bases fit TRBD2. The CDR3 length is 16 residues. Germline trimming cut 4 bases from V and 4 bases from J; bases unmatched to any gene: 6. CDR1 MNHEY and CDR2 SVGAGI come from the germline V gene. The CDR3 protein is CASSSTSGGRYNEQFF. Here the CDR3 DNA reads TGTGCCAGCAGTTCCACTAGCGGGGGTAGATACAATGAGCAGTTCTTC.

The chain combines TRBV7-2 with TRBJ2-7; D may be TRBD2 (5 bases). The CDR3 extends over 16 amino acids. Trimming pared 1 base from V and 7 bases from J, leaving 20 bases between. CDR1 and CDR2 (germline): SGHTA, FQGNSA. The chain's CDR3 is CASSLGPERLRGEQYF. The CDR3 DNA reads TGTGCCAGCAGCTTAGGCCCCGAGCGACTCCGGGGAGAGCAGTACTTC.

In its sample, this clonotype was seen many times. The chain couples TRBV29-1 to TRBJ2-5, with 8 bases identical to TRBD1. Trimming removed 3 bases from V and 1 base from J; junction bases left unmatched: 1. The CDR3 is made up of 13 amino acids. CDR1 SQVTM and CDR2 ANQGSEA come from the germline V gene. CDR3 sequence (DNA): TGCAGCGTTGACAGGGGGCCCCAAGAGACCCAGTACTTC. This translates into CSVDRGPQETQYF.

V and J are TRBV12-3 or TRBV12-4 and TRBJ1-1; D is uncertain. The CDR3 sequence is 13 residues long. The V end lost 7 bases, the J end lost 4 bases, and 13 bases lay between the germline ends. Here the CDR3 reads CASTIGIRTEAFF. The CDR3 DNA is TGTGCCAGCACTATAGGTATTCGCACTGAAGCTTTCTTT.

V and J are TRBV20-1 and TRBJ2-2, with D hard to call. CDR1 DFQATT and CDR2 SNEGSKA come from the germline V gene (reference sequence). CDR3 size: 13 residues. V was pared by 3 bases and J by 5 bases, with 10 bases between. CDR3 amino acids: CSARALFTGELFF. CDR3 DNA sequence: TGCAGTGCTAGGGCACTTTTTACCGGGGAGCTGTTTTTT.

The chain couples TRBV2 to TRBJ2-3; 7 bases are a match to TRBD1. Trimming at V came to 7 bases and at J to 4 bases, leaving 5 bases not matched to a gene. The CDR3 is 13 residues long. Germline CDR1 SNHLY, CDR2 FYNNEI. The CDR3 bases are TGTGCCAGCAAGACAGGGCAAGCAGATACGCAGTATTTT. Protein sequence: CASKTGQADTQYF.

The chain joins TRBV10-3 to TRBJ2-7; D unresolved. The germline V gene has CDR1 ENHRY and CDR2 SYGVKD. V lost 10 bases to trimming and J lost 3 bases, with 13 bases between them. The CDR3 runs 12 residues. The CDR3, as DNA: TGTGCCACACAAGGCCTTCGCTACGAGCAGTACTTC. Translating gives CATQGLRYEQYF.

Regarding this clonotype: Germline is not matched at one junction end, which may reflect a read error. V is TRBV5-1 and J is TRBJ2-6; the match to TRBD1 covers 7 bases. The germline V gene has CDR1 SGHRS and CDR2 YFSETQ. CDR3 length: 19 amino acids. CDR3 in amino acids: CASSSRQGPSLSGANVLTF. The CDR3 nucleotides read TGCGCCAGTAGCTCAAGACAGGGACCATCACTCTCTGGGGCCAACGTCCTGACTTTC.

The sample holds many counts of this clonotype. This rearrangement joins TRBV6-6 to TRBJ2-7, with unresolved D. The V end was cut by 6 bases, the J end by 4 bases, with 10 bases between. CDR3 size: 12 residues. Per germline, CDR1 MNHNY and CDR2 SVGAGI (reference sequence). Here the CDR3 reads CASSITRYEQYF. As DNA, the CDR3 is TGTGCCAGCAGCATAACACGGTACGAGCAGTACTTC.

A note on this clonotype: Being one base from a much bigger clone, this may be a read error. The V call is TRBV9, the J call TRBJ1-2, with D perhaps TRBD1 (5 bases). Germline CDR1 and CDR2: SGDLS and YYNGEE. The CDR3 contains 14 residues. The CDR3 sequence is CASSPRQNNYGHTF. DNA of the CDR3: TGTGCCAGCAGCCCTCGACAGAATAACTATGGCCACACCTTC.

The table lists this clonotype with a few counts. This chain links TRBV10-3 with TRBJ2-3; TRBD2 is a possible D gene (6 bases). Germline CDR1 is ENHRY and CDR2 is SYGVKD. The V and J ends lost 3 bases and 6 bases respectively, with 19 bases between them. The CDR3 length is 16 residues. The CDR3 is CAISEAADYRPDTQYF. The CDR3 bases are TGTGCCATCAGTGAAGCGGCGGACTATCGCCCCGATACGCAGTATTTT.

This clonotype was recorded a few times. The chain joins TRBV20-1 to TRBJ2-1; weak D call: TRBD2 (6 bases). CDR1 and CDR2 from the germline V gene are DFQATT and SNEGSKA (reference sequence). This CDR3 spans 17 amino acids. V was pared by 2 bases and J by 0 bases, with 17 bases between. In DNA, the CDR3 is TGCAGTGCTAGAATAAGACTAGGTCTGACCTCCTACAATGAGCAGTTCTTC. Its translation is CSARIRLGLTSYNEQFF.

A remark on this clonotype: A read error may produce the germline difference seen at one junction end. The J gene is TRBJ2-5, the V gene TRBV7-9, with 7 bases identical to TRBD2. Germline lookup yields CDR1 SEHNR and CDR2 FQNEAQ (reference sequence). This CDR3 has 14 amino acids. The CDR3 sequence: CASSLASGSETKYF. CDR3 DNA sequence: TGTGCCAGCAGCTTAGCTAGCGGGTCGGAGACCAAGTACTTC.

The sample holds a few counts of this clonotype. The rearrangement uses TRBV12-3 or TRBV12-4 and TRBJ2-7; 9 nucleotides match TRBD1. This CDR3 is built from 15 residues. Unmatched junction bases numbered 11, after V lost 4 bases and J lost 7 bases. CDR3 DNA sequence: TGTGCCAGCAGTTCCGGCGGGACAGGGTTACTGGAGCAGTACTTC. Protein sequence: CASSSGGTGLLEQYF.

The chain has TRBV7-9 and TRBJ1-4; D uncertain. CDR3 length: 14 amino acids. Germline V gives CDR1 SEHNR, CDR2 FQNEAQ (reference sequence). V shed 4 bases and J shed 5 bases, with 11 bases lying between them. This CDR3 reads CASSWRGPNEKLFF. The CDR3 DNA follows: TGTGCCAGCAGCTGGAGAGGGCCCAATGAAAAACTGTTTTTT.

The chain recombines TRBV9 with TRBJ2-2; TRBD2 aligns across 8 bases. CDR3 size: 16 residues. Germline trimming cut 4 bases from V and 1 base from J; bases unmatched to any gene: 6. Germline values: CDR1 SGDLS, CDR2 YYNGEE. CDR3 DNA sequence: TGTGCCAGCAGCCCCTTAGCGGGGTTGAACACCGGGGAGCTGTTTTTT. This translates into CASSPLAGLNTGELFF.

This clonotype was counted a few times. V gene TRBV6-2 or TRBV6-3 combines with J gene TRBJ2-5; TRBD1 might be the D (6 bases). There are 15 residues in the CDR3. CDR1 MNHEY and CDR2 SVGEGT come from the germline V gene. The V and J ends lost 2 bases and 5 bases respectively, with 15 bases between them. CDR3 loop: CASSYDSGHLETQYF. The CDR3 DNA follows: TGTGCCAGCAGTTACGACTCGGGACATCTGGAGACCCAGTACTTC.

CDR3 sequence (DNA): TGTGCCACCAGCAGGACAGGGGGAACAGATACGCAGTATTTT. It yields the protein CATSRTGGTDTQYF. The gene calls are TRBV15 and TRBJ2-3; TRBD1 matches at 9 bases. The ends lost 3 bases at V and 3 bases at J; junction bases unmatched: 1. In germline, CDR1 is LNHNV, CDR2 YYDKDF (reference sequence). This CDR3 region has 14 residues.

This chain links TRBV27 with TRBJ2-5, with TRBD2 as a possible D gene (7 bases). The J call may be incorrect, as the DNA end agrees better with TRBJ2-7. This CDR3 comprises 16 residues. Germline V gene lookup returns CDR1 MNHEY and CDR2 SMNVEV (reference sequence). The CDR3 loop reads CASSEEGGWRAGEQYF. For the CDR3, the DNA is TGTGCCAGCAGTGAAGAGGGGGGGTGGAGGGCTGGCGAGCAGTACTTC.